One and the same sample provided the 21 T cell receptor beta chains below, sequenced in a study of regulatory T cells in long-lasting Graves disease. The time point was: newly diagnosed GD, antithyroid drugs for less than 3 months. The authors made the TCR library using RNA they extracted from PBMCs. Libraries of TCR beta came from iRepertoire HTBI primers plus Arm-PCR of CDR3 regions. TCRdb ran MiXCR on the multiplex PCR reads and lists one entry per CDR3 protein. The data show hundreds of thousands of distinct CDR3 sequences, less than 20% seen once. This sample also belongs to another study, concerning T cells in Graves' hyperthyroidism and ophthalmopathy.

The input for sequencing was peripheral blood mononuclear cells (PBMCs), taken at new diagnosis, from a patient treated with antithyroid drugs. The receptors derive from a woman between 25 and 40 years old with Graves disease.

This clonotype showed up many times. This chain uses TRBV2 with TRBJ2-7; 9 positions match TRBD1. The CDR3 has 15 amino acids. The J segment lost 1 base and the V segment lost 8 bases, leaving 9 bases of the junction unmatched. CDR1 is SNHLY and CDR2 is FYNNEI in the germline V gene. The CDR3 region is CASRKETGGSYEQYF. DNA for the CDR3: TGTGCCAGCCGTAAGGAGACAGGGGGTTCCTACGAGCAGTACTTC. Complete variable domain (other parts from reference TRBV2 and TRBJ2-7): EPEVTQTPSHQVTQMGQEVILRCVPISNHLYFYWYRQILGQKVEFLVSFYNNEISEKSEIFDDQFSVERPDGSNFTLKIRSTKLEDSAMYFCASRKETGGSYEQYFGPGTRLTVT.

CDR3 nucleotides: TGTGCCTGGATCTCTCAGGCGCCGAAAAACAATGAGCAGTTCTTC. Protein sequence: CAWISQAPKNNEQFF. The chain is built from TRBV30 and TRBJ2-1; the D is unclear. Trimming left V 4 bases short and J 5 bases short, with 18 bases between. This CDR3 spans 15 amino acids. CDR1 is GTSNPN, CDR2 SVGIG, per germline (reference sequence).

The CDR3 loop reads CASSETGWATNEKLFF. The CDR3 DNA reads TGTGCCAGTTCAGAGACAGGATGGGCAACTAATGAAAAACTGTTTTTT. The gene calls are TRBV25-1 and TRBJ1-4; possibly TRBD1 for D (6 bases). The CDR3 is made up of 16 amino acids. CDR1 MGHDK and CDR2 SYGVNS come from the germline V gene. The V end lost 9 bases, the J end lost 0 bases, and 17 bases lay between the germline ends.

This clonotype has at least ten counts. The rearrangement uses TRBV5-1 and TRBJ2-7; D may be TRBD1 (6 bases). Germline values: CDR1 SGHRS, CDR2 YFSETQ. This CDR3 region has 11 residues. Trimming stripped 5 bases from V and 6 bases from J, with 9 bases between. Written as DNA, the CDR3 is TGCGCCAGCAGTTGGGGGCCCGAGCAGTACTTC. Its protein product is CASSWGPEQYF.

The sample holds many counts of this clonotype. This chain joins TRBV2 and TRBJ1-5, with a possible D match to TRBD1 (5 bases). This CDR3 is 15 amino acids long. Germline V gene lookup returns CDR1 SNHLY and CDR2 FYNNEI. The ends were cut back, 6 bases at V and 3 bases at J, with 15 bases in the middle. CDR3 DNA: TGTGCCAGCAGGGCCAAGGCAGGGACCAATCAGCCCCAGCATTTT. This gives the protein CASRAKAGTNQPQHF.

To note about this clonotype: A much larger clonotype is one base distant, so this may be a read error. The CDR3 ends on some other residue instead of the conserved phenylalanine or tryptophan, so this is likely a read error. V is TRBV27 and J is TRBJ1-5; D is unclear. This CDR3 is built from 15 residues. The V end lost 6 bases, the J end lost 0 bases, and 12 bases lay between the germline ends. Germline CDR1 reads MNHEY; CDR2 reads SMNVEV (reference sequence). CDR3 DNA sequence: TGTGCCAGCAGGATGACACAAATTAGCAATCAGCCCCAGCATCTT. Translated, it gives CASRMTQISNQPQHL.

V gene TRBV3-1 combines with J gene TRBJ2-5; the D gene is possibly TRBD2 (6 bases). The V end was cut by 1 base, the J end by 5 bases, with 14 bases between. The CDR3 is 15 amino acids. Per germline, CDR1 LGHDT and CDR2 YNNKEL (reference sequence). The CDR3 DNA follows: TGTGCCAGCAGCCAAGTCCCGGCAGGAGGGGAGACCCAGTACTTC. Protein product: CASSQVPAGGETQYF.

The genes are TRBV6-1 and TRBJ2-1; 8 nucleotides agree with TRBD2. The CDR3 has 15 residues. Germline loops: CDR1 MNHNS, CDR2 SASEGT. V trimming: 6 bases; J trimming: 5 bases; junction bases outside the gene matches: 9. For the CDR3, the DNA is TGTGCCAGCAGCATCAGCGGGAGTCGGAACAATGAGCAGTTCTTC. This codes for CASSISGSRNNEQFF.

This clonotype was seen repeatedly, ten times or more. This sequence joins TRBV27 and TRBJ2-3, with D tentatively TRBD1 or TRBD2 (5 bases each). Per germline, CDR1 MNHEY and CDR2 SMNVEV (reference sequence). This CDR3 has 17 residues. V lost 3 bases, J lost 3 bases, and 19 bases lay in between. CDR3 nucleotides: TGTGCCAGCAGTTTTATCAAAGGGACGGATGGGACAGATACGCAGTATTTT. The encoded protein is CASSFIKGTDGTDTQYF.

At least ten counts were recorded for this clonotype. The chain uses TRBV12-3 or TRBV12-4 and TRBJ2-7, with D tentatively TRBD1 or TRBD2 (6 bases each). Trimming took off 1 base at V and 2 bases at J, with 12 bases between the two ends. The CDR3 has 15 amino acids. CDR3 nucleotide sequence: TGTGCCAGCAGTTTAGGGGGGGCCAGAGCCTACGAGCAGTACTTC. It specifies CASSLGGARAYEQYF.

In this sample, this clonotype turned up once. At one boundary the junction diverges from the germline segment, which might be a read error. V gene TRBV5-1 combines with J gene TRBJ2-3; D unresolved. Germline V gives CDR1 SGHRS, CDR2 YFSETQ. The CDR3 totals 14 residues. This CDR3 is CAGSLEFGTDTQYF. CDR3 sequence (DNA): TGCGCCGGCAGCTTGGAATTTGGCACAGATACGCAGTATTTT.

About this clonotype: The germline gene is not matched at one end of the junction; a read error may be the cause. The chain combines TRBV7-9 with TRBJ2-7, with 7 bases that match TRBD1. The CDR3 contains 15 residues. Germline V gives CDR1 SEHNR, CDR2 FQNEAQ (reference sequence). In nucleotides, the CDR3 is TGTGCCAGCAGGTTAGGGGGACAGCCTGGCTACGAGCAGTACTTC. As protein: CASRLGGQPGYEQYF.

In its sample, this clonotype was seen many times. This chain uses TRBV27 with TRBJ1-1, with 7 bases identical to TRBD1. The V and J ends lost 6 bases and 3 bases, in that order; junction bases with no gene match: 7. This CDR3 region has 14 residues. Germline V gene data show CDR1 as MNHEY and CDR2 as SMNVEV (reference sequence). The CDR3 nucleotides are TGTGCCAGCAGACCGACAGGGTGGGACACTGAAGCTTTCTTT. Protein sequence: CASRPTGWDTEAFF.

The chain joins TRBV19 to TRBJ1-5; possibly TRBD1 for D (6 bases). Between the trimmed V and J ends, which lost 3 bases and 9 bases, there was a span of 18 bases. This CDR3 contains 15 residues. CDR1 LNHDA and CDR2 SQIVND come from the germline V gene (reference sequence). Written as DNA, the CDR3 is TGTGCCAGTAGTATCGGGGGCAGGGGCCATTGGCCCCAGCATTTT. It is translated as CASSIGGRGHWPQHF.

A word on this clonotype: The conserved final phenylalanine or tryptophan is absent from the CDR3, which likely points to a read error. The V gene is TRBV28, the J gene TRBJ1-2, with D maybe TRBD1 (5 bases). V was trimmed by 7 bases and J by 4 bases, leaving 28 bases between them. This CDR3 comprises 18 residues. Per germline, CDR1 MDHEN and CDR2 SYDVKM. The CDR3 here is CASTMKRYKGLVTYGYTL. The CDR3 nucleotides read TGTGCCAGCACCATGAAAAGATATAAGGGGCTTGTGACCTATGGCTACACCCTC.

In this sample, this clonotype turned up a few times. The J gene is TRBJ2-7, the V gene TRBV3-1; D ambiguous. V dropped 1 base and J dropped 4 bases, with 11 bases sitting between them. The germline V gene encodes CDR1 LGHDT and CDR2 YNNKEL (reference sequence). The CDR3 extends over 14 amino acids. The CDR3: CASSQAPMDYEQYF. The CDR3 DNA follows: TGTGCCAGCAGCCAAGCACCGATGGATTACGAGCAGTACTTC.

The sample holds many counts of this clonotype. The V gene is TRBV28, the J gene TRBJ2-7, with D tentatively TRBD2 (6 bases). With 2 bases removed from V and 5 bases from J, the gap between germline ends came to 22 bases. CDR3 length: 17 residues. CDR1 is MDHEN, CDR2 SYDVKM, per germline. CDR3 amino acids: CASSLPEVGREKNEQYF. As DNA, the CDR3 is TGTGCCAGCAGTTTACCTGAGGTAGGGCGGGAAAAGAACGAGCAGTACTTC.

This clonotype was recorded many times. V usage is TRBV7-2 and J usage is TRBJ1-3; 12 bases are a match to TRBD1. CDR1 is SGHTA, CDR2 FQGNSA, per germline. V lost 4 bases to trimming and J lost 4 bases; unmatched junction nucleotides: 5. The CDR3 loop spans 16 amino acids. The CDR3 protein is CASSSGTGGLGNTIYF. The CDR3 DNA follows: TGTGCCAGCAGCTCTGGGACAGGGGGCCTGGGAAACACCATATATTTT. The whole variable domain, remainder taken from reference TRBV7-2 and TRBJ1-3, is GAGVSQSPSNKVTEKGKDVELRCDPISGHTALYWYRQSLGQGLEFLIYFQGNSAPDKSGLPSDRFSAERTGGSVSTLTIQRTQQEDSAVYLCASSSGTGGLGNTIYFGEGSWLTVV.

This clonotype turned up a few times. This chain uses TRBV28 with TRBJ2-2; 8 bases are shared with TRBD2. CDR1 and CDR2 from the germline V gene are MDHEN and SYDVKM. V dropped 10 bases and J dropped 1; count of bases not matched to a gene: 17. The CDR3 is 18 amino acids. CDR3 region: CAISPRAPSGLNTGELFF. The CDR3 DNA reads TGTGCCATCAGCCCCCGGGCGCCTAGCGGGCTGAACACCGGGGAGCTGTTTTTT.

The chain recombines TRBV28 with TRBJ2-5; possibly TRBD2 for D (6 bases). Germline CDR1 and CDR2: MDHEN and SYDVKM. The CDR3 has 15 residues. V dropped 5 bases and J dropped 1 base, with 14 bases sitting between them. The CDR3 nucleotides are TGTGCCAGCAGTCCATCGGGCGGGGTCCAAGAGACCCAGTACTTC. It yields the protein CASSPSGGVQETQYF.

This clonotype was found many times. The rearrangement joins TRBV28 to TRBJ1-1, with D possibly matching TRBD1 (6 bases). Deletions cut 2 bases from V and 6 bases from J, with 16 bases between. This CDR3 is 15 amino acids long. The germline V gene has CDR1 MDHEN and CDR2 SYDVKM. The CDR3 loop reads CASSLAAGERAEAFF. For the CDR3, the DNA is TGTGCCAGCAGTTTAGCGGCAGGGGAAAGGGCTGAAGCTTTCTTT. The full variable domain, its missing parts supplied by reference TRBV28 and TRBJ1-1, is DVKVTQSSRYLVKRTGEKVFLECVQDMDHENMFWYRQDPGLGLRLIYFSYDVKMKEKGDIPEGYSVSREKKERFSLILESASTNQTSMYLCASSLAAGERAEAFFGQGTRLTVV.